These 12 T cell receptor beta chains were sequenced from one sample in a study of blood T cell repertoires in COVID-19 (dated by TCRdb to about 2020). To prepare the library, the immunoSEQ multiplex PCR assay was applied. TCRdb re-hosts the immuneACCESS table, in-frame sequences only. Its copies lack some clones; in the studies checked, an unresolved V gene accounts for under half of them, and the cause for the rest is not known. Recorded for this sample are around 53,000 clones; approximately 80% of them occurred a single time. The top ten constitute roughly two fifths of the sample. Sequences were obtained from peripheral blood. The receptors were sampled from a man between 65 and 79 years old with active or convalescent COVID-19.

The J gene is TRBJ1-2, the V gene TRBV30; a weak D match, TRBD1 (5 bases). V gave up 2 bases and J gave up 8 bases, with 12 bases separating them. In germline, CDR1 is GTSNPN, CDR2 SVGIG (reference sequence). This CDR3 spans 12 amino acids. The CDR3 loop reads CAWSPRGNGYTF. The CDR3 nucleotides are TGTGCCTGGAGTCCTAGGGGCAACGGCTACACCTTC.

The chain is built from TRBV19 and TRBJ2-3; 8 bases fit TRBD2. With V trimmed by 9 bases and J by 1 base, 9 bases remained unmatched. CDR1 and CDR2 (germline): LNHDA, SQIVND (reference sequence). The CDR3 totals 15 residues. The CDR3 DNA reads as TGTGCCAGCCGAGGGTCTAGCGGGCGCACAGATACGCAGTATTTT. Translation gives CASRGSSGRTDTQYF. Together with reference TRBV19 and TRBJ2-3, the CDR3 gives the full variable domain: DGGITQSPKYLFRKEGQNVTLSCEQNLNHDAMYWYRQDPGQGLRLIYYSQIVNDFQKGDIAEGYSVSREKKESFPLTVTSAQKNPTAFYLCASRGSSGRTDTQYFGPGTRLTVL.

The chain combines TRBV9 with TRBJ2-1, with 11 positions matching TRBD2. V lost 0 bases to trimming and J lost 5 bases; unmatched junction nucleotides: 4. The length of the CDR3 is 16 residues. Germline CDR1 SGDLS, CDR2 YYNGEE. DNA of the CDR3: TGTGCCAGCAGCGTAGTAGGGACTAGCGGACACAATGAGCAGTTCTTC. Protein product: CASSVVGTSGHNEQFF.

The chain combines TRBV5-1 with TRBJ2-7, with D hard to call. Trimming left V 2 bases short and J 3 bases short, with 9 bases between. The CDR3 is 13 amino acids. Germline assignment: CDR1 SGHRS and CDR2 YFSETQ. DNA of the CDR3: TGCGCCAGCAGCTTTGACATGAACTACGAGCAGTACTTC. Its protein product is CASSFDMNYEQYF. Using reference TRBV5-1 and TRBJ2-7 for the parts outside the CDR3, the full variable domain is KAGVTQTPRYLIKTRGQQVTLSCSPISGHRSVSWYQQTPGQGLQFLFEYFSETQRNKGNFPGRFSGRQFSNSRSEMNVSTLELGDSALYLCASSFDMNYEQYFGPGTRLTVT.

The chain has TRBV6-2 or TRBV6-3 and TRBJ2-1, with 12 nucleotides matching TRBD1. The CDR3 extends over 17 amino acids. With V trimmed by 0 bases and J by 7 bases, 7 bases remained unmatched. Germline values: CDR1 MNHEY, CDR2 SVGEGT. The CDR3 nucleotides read TGTGCCAGCAGTTACTCGGTCGGGACAGGGGGCTTAAATGAGCAGTTCTTC. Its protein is CASSYSVGTGGLNEQFF.

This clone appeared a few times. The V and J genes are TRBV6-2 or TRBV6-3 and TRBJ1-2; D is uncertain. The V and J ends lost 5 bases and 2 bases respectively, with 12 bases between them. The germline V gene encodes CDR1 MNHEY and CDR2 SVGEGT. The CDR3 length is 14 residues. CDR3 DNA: TGTGCCAGCAGTCGTCAACAGACAAACTATGGCTACACCTTC. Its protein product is CASSRQQTNYGYTF.

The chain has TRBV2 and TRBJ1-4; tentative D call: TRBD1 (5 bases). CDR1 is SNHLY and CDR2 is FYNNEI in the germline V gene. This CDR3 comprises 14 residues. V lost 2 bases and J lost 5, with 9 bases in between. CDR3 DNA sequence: TGTGCCAGCAGTGAACAGGGCCCCAATGAAAAACTGTTTTTT. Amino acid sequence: CASSEQGPNEKLFF.

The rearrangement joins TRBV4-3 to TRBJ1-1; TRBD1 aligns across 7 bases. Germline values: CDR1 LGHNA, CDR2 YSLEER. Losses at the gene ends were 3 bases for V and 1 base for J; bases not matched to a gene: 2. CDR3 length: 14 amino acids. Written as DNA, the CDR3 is TGCGCCAGCAGCCAGGACAGGTCGAACACTGAAGCTTTCTTT. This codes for CASSQDRSNTEAFF.

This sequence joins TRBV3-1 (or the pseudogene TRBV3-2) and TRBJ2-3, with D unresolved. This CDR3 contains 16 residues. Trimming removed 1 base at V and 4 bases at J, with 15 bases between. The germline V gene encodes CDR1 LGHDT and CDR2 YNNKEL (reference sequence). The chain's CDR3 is CASSQGAPTSPDTQYF. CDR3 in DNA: TGTGCCAGCAGCCAAGGGGCTCCGACCTCCCCAGATACGCAGTATTTT.

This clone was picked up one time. Here the CDR3 reads CASSYSSRGSYEQYF. DNA for the CDR3: TGTGCCAGCAGTTACTCGAGCAGGGGCTCCTACGAGCAGTACTTC. The rearrangement links TRBV6-2 or TRBV6-3 to TRBJ2-7, with D possibly being TRBD1 (6 bases). In germline, CDR1 is MNHEY, CDR2 SVGEGT. The CDR3 has 15 amino acids. Deletions cut 0 bases from V and 0 bases from J, with 9 bases between.

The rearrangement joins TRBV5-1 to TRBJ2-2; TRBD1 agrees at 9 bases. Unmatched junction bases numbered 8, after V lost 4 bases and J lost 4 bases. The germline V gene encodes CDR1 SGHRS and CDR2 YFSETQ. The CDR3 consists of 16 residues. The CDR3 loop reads CASSVTGTGLTGELFF. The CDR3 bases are TGCGCCAGCAGCGTGACCGGGACAGGGCTCACCGGGGAGCTGTTTTTT.

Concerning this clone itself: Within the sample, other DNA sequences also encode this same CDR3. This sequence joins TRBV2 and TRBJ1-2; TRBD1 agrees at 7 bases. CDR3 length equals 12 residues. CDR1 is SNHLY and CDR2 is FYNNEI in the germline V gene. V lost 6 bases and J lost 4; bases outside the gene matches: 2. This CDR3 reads CASSRDSYGYTF. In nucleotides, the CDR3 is TGTGCCAGCAGCAGGGACAGCTATGGCTACACCTTC.